The clone carrying this T cell receptor beta chain was recorded many times. Its antigen is as yet unknown. The time point is: longitudinal time-point 3. Unsorted libraries were prepared from 2 million PBMCs held at -80 C. The data originate from a study of neurological immune-mediated disorders. General study results and limits: HTLV-1-associated myelopathy had the most TCR clonal expansion, and multiple sclerosis had the least, less than healthy controls. None of the CDR3 amino acid sequences found in expanded clones was shared across subjects. This suggests that the TCR-beta repertoires were private in all groups.

It was by 5'RACE with 10-nucleotide random UMIs that the cDNA was made. TCRdb ran MiXCR on the 5' RACE reads and lists one entry per CDR3 protein. The profile shows around 100,000 distinct CDR3 sequences, about 10% of them singletons. The sequenced sample was PBMCs. This receptor was identified in a female donor with HTLV-1-associated myelopathy (HAM/TSP).

DNA of the CDR3: TGTGCCAGCAGTTTGGCTAGCGGGGGGGCAAATGAGCAGTTCTTC. Amino acid sequence: CASSLASGGANEQFF. V and J are TRBV27 and TRBJ2-1, with TRBD2 identical over 12 bases. V lost 3 bases and J lost 7; bases outside the gene matches: 4. This CDR3 contains 15 residues. Germline lookup yields CDR1 MNHEY and CDR2 SMNVEV (reference sequence).